This T cell receptor (beta chain) is from a study of T cells in Graves' hyperthyroidism and ophthalmopathy. Study results and limitations: Ophthalmopathy, which appeared later, was predicted by the model a median roughly 6.5 months before onset.

Thyroid ultrasound, orbital computed tomography, clinical symptoms, and serum thyroxine and TRAb underpinned diagnoses. What was amplified from RNA transcripts were TCR beta CDR3 regions. HTBI primers were employed in a first-round RT-PCR of the TCR CDR3. MiXCR, applied by TCRdb to the multiplex PCR reads, yields one record per CDR3 protein. This table holds around 200,000 distinct CDR3 sequences, about 16% found once. CDR1 is LGHNA and CDR2 is YSLEER in the germline V gene. Trimming removed 5 bases from V and 10 bases from J; junction bases left unmatched: 14. The CDR3 has 15 residues. In its sample, this clonotype was seen many times. Its antigen is unidentified.

The clonotype was recovered from a man aged 40-50 years with Graves' hyperthyroidism. Sequenced material: blood. V and J are TRBV4-3 and TRBJ2-1, with 7 bases that match TRBD2. The CDR3 DNA is TGCGCCAGCAGCAGACAGCGGGGCGGATCCGGGGAGCAGTTCTTC. It codes for CASSRQRGGSGEQFF.